The 16 T cell receptor beta chains given below trace back to one sample, sequenced in a study of early T cells in non-severe SARS-CoV-2 infection. TCRdb re-called the 5' RACE reads through MiXCR, storing one row per CDR3 protein. In the table there are 70,000 to 95,000 distinct CDR3 sequences, 11% to 15% of which are singletons. Specimen: whole blood. The source of these receptors is an adult who was a healthcare worker with PCR-confirmed SARS-CoV-2 infection or an uninfected control (not recorded which).

This clonotype was observed a handful of times. The rearrangement joins TRBV20-1 to TRBJ1-5, with D uncertain. This CDR3 is 14 amino acids long. Germline V gene lookup returns CDR1 DFQATT and CDR2 SNEGSKA (reference sequence). V was cut by 0 bases and J by 2 bases, with 8 bases left in between. The CDR3 sequence is CSAREPWGNQPQHF. CDR3 nucleotides: TGCAGTGCTAGAGAACCCTGGGGCAATCAGCCCCAGCATTTT.

The chain joins TRBV7-6 to TRBJ1-1; D remains ambiguous. Trimming shortened V by 1 base and J by 2 bases, and 11 bases separated the two germline ends. The CDR3 contains 15 residues. Germline lookup yields CDR1 SGHVS and CDR2 FNYEAQ. The CDR3 DNA follows: TGTGCCAGCAGCTTAGAGGGCGGACTAAACACTGAAGCTTTCTTT. It encodes CASSLEGGLNTEAFF.

This clonotype has a handful of counts. The genes are TRBV7-9 and TRBJ2-3, with a weak D call TRBD2 (6 bases). This CDR3 has 16 residues. Germline V gene data show CDR1 as SEHNR and CDR2 as FQNEAQ (reference sequence). V was clipped by 5 bases and J by 2 bases, with 17 bases between them. CDR3 in DNA: TGTGCCAGCAGCCCAAGGGGACTCAGGACCACAGATACGCAGTATTTT. Encoded protein: CASSPRGLRTTDTQYF.

V usage is TRBV9 and J usage is TRBJ2-3; perhaps D is TRBD1 or TRBD2 (6 bases each). Germline CDR1 SGDLS, CDR2 YYNGEE. Trimming removed 0 bases from V and 3 bases from J, with 11 bases in between. This CDR3 comprises 15 residues. This CDR3 reads CASSVVRGQTDTQYF. CDR3 sequence (DNA): TGTGCCAGCAGCGTAGTTCGGGGGCAGACAGATACGCAGTATTTT.

The sample holds a few counts of this clonotype. V usage is TRBV12-3 or TRBV12-4 and J usage is TRBJ1-2, with D possibly TRBD1 on 5 matching bases. V lost 5 bases to trimming and J lost 5 bases, with 12 bases between them. There are 13 residues in the CDR3. The CDR3 nucleotides read TGTGCCAGCAGTCCGGGGACTGCATATGGCTACACCTTC. This encodes CASSPGTAYGYTF.

V gene TRBV12-3 or TRBV12-4 combines with J gene TRBJ1-4; D gene uncertain. The CDR3 is made up of 14 amino acids. V lost 5 bases to trimming and J lost 3 bases, with 10 bases between them. The CDR3 nucleotides read TGTGCCAGCAGTCTGACCGCAGCTAATGAAAAACTGTTTTTT. Translation: CASSLTAANEKLFF.

Only a few counts were recorded for this clonotype. The chain links TRBV27 to TRBJ1-5; D not resolved. Germline V CDR1 and CDR2: MNHEY, SMNVEV (reference sequence). The CDR3 is made up of 13 amino acids. The V end was cut by 8 bases, the J end by 4 bases, with 12 bases between. CDR3 sequence: CASRGGPNQPQHF. CDR3 sequence (DNA): TGTGCCAGCCGGGGAGGGCCGAATCAGCCCCAGCATTTT.

The chain carries TRBV6-5 and TRBJ2-4, with 9 positions matching TRBD1. The trim removed 5 bases at V and 4 bases at J, leaving 21 bases unmatched. This CDR3 spans 20 amino acids. Germline CDR1 MNHEY, CDR2 SVGAGI. The CDR3 DNA reads TGTGCCAGCAGTCATAGGTTGGGGACAGGGACTAACCATGGGAAAAACATTCAGTACTTC. It is translated as CASSHRLGTGTNHGKNIQYF.

This clonotype was counted many times. The genes are TRBV29-1 and TRBJ1-1; D is uncertain. Between the trimmed V and J ends, which lost 0 bases and 9 bases, there was a span of 8 bases. The CDR3 extends over 11 amino acids. Germline values: CDR1 SQVTM, CDR2 ANQGSEA. CDR3 DNA: TGCAGCGTTGAAGAGGCCGAAAAAGCTTTCTTT. It codes for CSVEEAEKAFF.

This clonotype was detected only once. The chain couples TRBV2 to TRBJ2-6; D gene unclear. The CDR3 sequence is 15 residues long. Germline loops: CDR1 SNHLY, CDR2 FYNNEI. Trimming removed 6 bases at V and 1 base at J, with 10 bases between. In DNA, the CDR3 is TGTGCCAGCAGCCTTGCGATGTCTGGGGCCAACGTCCTGACTTTC. Encoded protein: CASSLAMSGANVLTF.

This sequence joins TRBV11-1 and TRBJ2-2, with D unresolved. The CDR3 has 14 amino acids. Germline assignment: CDR1 SGHAT and CDR2 FQDESV (reference sequence). The V and J ends lost 2 bases and 3 bases respectively, with 7 bases between them. The CDR3 DNA reads TGTGCCAGCAGCTTAAACAGATACACCGGGGAGCTGTTTTTT. Translated, it gives CASSLNRYTGELFF.

The V and J genes are TRBV9 and TRBJ1-1; D is unresolved. The CDR3 spans 14 residues. CDR1 and CDR2 (germline): SGDLS, YYNGEE. With 0 bases removed from V and 1 base from J, the gap between germline ends came to 7 bases. The CDR3 is CASSVGQKNTEAFF. DNA for the CDR3: TGTGCCAGCAGCGTAGGGCAGAAGAACACTGAAGCTTTCTTT.

This clonotype has only a few counts. V and J are TRBV7-9 and TRBJ2-5; D is uncertain. The CDR3 is 13 residues long. With 4 bases removed from V and 0 bases from J, the gap between germline ends came to 6 bases. The germline gives CDR1 SEHNR, CDR2 FQNEAQ (reference sequence). The chain's CDR3 is CASSWPNQETQYF. CDR3 DNA: TGTGCCAGCAGCTGGCCGAACCAAGAGACCCAGTACTTC.

The chain is built from TRBV6-5 and TRBJ1-6; D perhaps matches TRBD1 (5 bases). From germline, CDR1 is MNHEY and CDR2 SVGAGI. Trimming stripped 7 bases from V and 7 bases from J, with 11 bases between. This CDR3 contains 13 residues. The CDR3 sequence: CASMGPRNSPLHF. The CDR3 nucleotides read TGTGCCAGCATGGGACCGAGGAATTCACCCCTCCACTTT.

This clonotype has more than one count but fewer than ten. The CDR3 DNA reads TGTGCCAGCAGCAACAGCGGTCGGGCCTCCTACAATGAGCAGTTCTTC. Translated: CASSNSGRASYNEQFF. The chain recombines TRBV11-2 with TRBJ2-1, with D possibly matching TRBD2 (5 bases). Germline V lookup: CDR1 SGHAT, CDR2 FQNNGV. The length of the CDR3 is 16 residues. V lost 5 bases to trimming and J lost 0 bases, with 14 bases between them.

The CDR3 spells CAIRGAATFTDTQYF. The DNA of the CDR3 is TGTGCCATCCGGGGCGCGGCCACTTTCACAGATACGCAGTATTTT. The chain couples TRBV10-3 to TRBJ2-3; D might be TRBD1 or TRBD2, each matching 5 bases. The CDR3 spans 15 residues. Germline V lookup: CDR1 ENHRY, CDR2 SYGVKD. Trimming took off 8 bases at V and 2 bases at J, with 17 bases between the two ends.